The rows below give T cell receptor beta chains drawn from one sample of a study of blood T cells in healthy people across ages. TCRdb reprocessed the 5' RACE reads via MiXCR and lists one record per CDR3 protein. Among under 1,000,000 distinct CDR3 sequences listed, around 34% were seen once. The sequencing input was blood. Receptors originate from a young man in good health. Both conserved end residues are part of each CDR3. D genes are given only for firm matches. A row's size may be missing; if present it is once, few, many or a size class.

>TRBV20-1|TRBJ2-1|NA|NA
CSASRTYNEQFF
TGCAGTGCTAGCAGGACCTACAATGAGCAGTTCTTC
>TRBV12-3/TRBV12-4|TRBJ1-5|NA|NA
CASRPQSGHGGPQHF
TGTGCCAGCCGCCCCCAAAGCGGACACGGTGGTCCCCAGCATTTT
>TRBV7-2|TRBJ2-3|TRBD2|NA
CASSPWGGVTDTLYF
TGTGCCAGCAGCCCGTGGGGGGGGGTCACAGATACGCTGTATTTT
>TRBV5-4|TRBJ1-2|NA|few
CASNTGGTYGYTF
TGTGCCAGCAACACGGGGGGCACCTATGGCTACACCTTC
>TRBV5-1|TRBJ1-2|NA|NA
CASTPGAGSGYTF
TGCGCCAGCACCCCCGGGGCAGGGAGTGGCTACACCTTC
>TRBV5-1|TRBJ2-1|NA|many
CASSLSTGTYNEQFF
TGCGCCAGCAGCTTGTCTACAGGAACCTACAATGAGCAGTTCTTC
>TRBV2|TRBJ2-1|TRBD2|NA
CASRNAGTSGGPPYNEQFF
TGTGCCAGCAGAAATGCAGGGACTAGCGGGGGGCCGCCGTACAATGAGCAGTTCTTC
>TRBV7-9|TRBJ2-3|NA|few
CASSQQSQAGDTQYF
TGTGCCAGCAGCCAACAAAGTCAGGCAGGAGATACGCAGTATTTT
>TRBV5-4|TRBJ1-1|NA|few
CASSLPGERARTEAFF
TGTGCCAGCAGCTTGCCGGGGGAGAGGGCGAGGACTGAAGCTTTCTTT
>TRBV11-2|TRBJ2-2|TRBD2|NA
CASSPYSGATTGELFF
TGTGCCAGCAGCCCATATAGCGGGGCAACCACCGGGGAGCTGTTTTTT
>TRBV9|TRBJ2-2|NA|few
CASSVAESANTGELFF
TGTGCCAGCAGCGTAGCGGAATCCGCGAACACCGGGGAGCTGTTTTTT
>TRBV20-1|TRBJ2-2|NA|NA
CSASKEGRGTGELFF
TGCAGTGCTAGCAAGGAGGGGCGAGGCACCGGGGAGCTGTTTTTT
>TRBV7-2|TRBJ1-2|NA|NA
CASSSYAVQENGYTF
TGTGCCAGCAGCTCCTACGCCGTACAGGAGAATGGCTACACCTTC
>TRBV25-1|TRBJ1-1|NA|NA
CASSPGADTEAFF
TGTGCCAGCAGTCCTGGCGCCGACACTGAAGCTTTCTTT
>TRBV10-3|TRBJ1-2|TRBD1|NA
CAISESAGGYYGYTF
TGTGCCATCAGTGAATCGGCAGGGGGCTACTATGGCTACACCTTC
>TRBV29-1|TRBJ1-2|NA|NA
CSGTEQNYGYTF
TGCAGCGGGACAGAGCAAAACTATGGCTACACCTTC
>TRBV7-6|TRBJ1-6|TRBD1|NA
CASSLGQGVSNSPLHF
TGTGCCAGCAGCCTGGGACAGGGGGTCTCTAATTCACCCCTCCACTTT
>TRBV7-6|TRBJ1-4|TRBD1|NA
CASRSSGTGMVTNEKLFF
TGTGCCAGCAGATCTTCCGGGACAGGGATGGTCACTAATGAAAAACTGTTTTTT
>TRBV5-1|TRBJ1-4|NA|NA
CASSLGPSDEKLFF
TGCGCCAGCAGCTTGGGGCCCTCTGATGAAAAACTGTTTTTT
>TRBV6-5|TRBJ1-1|NA|NA
CASKRGRGTEAFF
TGTGCCAGCAAAAGGGGAAGAGGCACTGAAGCTTTCTTT
>TRBV7-7|TRBJ1-5|NA|NA
CASSLSTNQPQHF
TGTGCTAGCAGCCTCAGTACTAATCAGCCCCAGCATTTT
>TRBV7-2|TRBJ1-5|NA|few
CASSFDWIPNQPQHF
TGTGCCAGCAGCTTCGACTGGATCCCCAATCAGCCCCAGCATTTT
>TRBV25-1|TRBJ2-1|TRBD1|few
CASRGTGNSEQFF
TGTGCCAGCAGAGGGACAGGGAACAGTGAGCAGTTCTTC
>TRBV20-1|TRBJ2-3|NA|many
CSATALATSTDTQYF
TGCAGTGCTACGGCTCTAGCGACAAGCACAGATACGCAGTATTTT
>TRBV7-2|TRBJ2-5|NA|NA
CASSKSEGETQYF
TGTGCCAGCAGTAAGTCGGAGGGGGAGACCCAGTACTTC
>TRBV6-2/TRBV6-3|TRBJ2-3|NA|few
CASSYSREGGDLPTDTQYF
TGTGCCAGCAGTTACTCGAGAGAGGGGGGCGATCTTCCCACAGATACGCAGTATTTT
>TRBV6-6|TRBJ1-1|NA|few
CASSYSSRSGSPEAFF
TGTGCCAGCAGTTACTCTAGTAGATCGGGGTCCCCTGAAGCTTTCTTT